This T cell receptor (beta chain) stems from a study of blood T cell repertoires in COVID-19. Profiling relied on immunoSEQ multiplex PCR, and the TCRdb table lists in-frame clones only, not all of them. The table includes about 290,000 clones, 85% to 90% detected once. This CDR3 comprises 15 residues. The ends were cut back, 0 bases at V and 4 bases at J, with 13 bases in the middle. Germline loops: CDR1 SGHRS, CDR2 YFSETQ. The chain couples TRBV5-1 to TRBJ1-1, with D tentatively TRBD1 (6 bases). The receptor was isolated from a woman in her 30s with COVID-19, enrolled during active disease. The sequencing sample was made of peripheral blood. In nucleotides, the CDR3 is TGCGCCAGCAGCTTGGTATCAGGGGTGGCCACTGAAGCTTTCTTT. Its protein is CASSLVSGVATEAFF.